In this sample, the clone carrying this T cell receptor (beta chain) turned up a few times. The sample is drawn from a study of cytomegalovirus exposure and HLA in healthy donors. Researchers ran the PCR with 60 Vbeta and 13 Jbeta primers. Clones were read by immunoSEQ multiplex PCR, and TCRdb kept only the in-frame ones, dropping some. The data hold some 140,000 clones, with around 10% observed a single time. V was clipped by 1 base and J by 1 base; unmatched bases: 7. CDR3 length equals 18 residues. CDR1 and CDR2 from the germline V gene are MNHNS and SASEGT. Sequenced input: PBMCs. This TCR was sampled from a woman aged 40 to 50 in good health and CMV-seropositive. The chain recombines TRBV6-1 with TRBJ2-7; 13 bases match TRBD2. CDR3 protein: CASSEGTSGGPGSYEQYF. CDR3 DNA: TGTGCCAGCAGTGAAGGGACTAGCGGGGGCCCCGGGTCCTACGAGCAGTACTTC.